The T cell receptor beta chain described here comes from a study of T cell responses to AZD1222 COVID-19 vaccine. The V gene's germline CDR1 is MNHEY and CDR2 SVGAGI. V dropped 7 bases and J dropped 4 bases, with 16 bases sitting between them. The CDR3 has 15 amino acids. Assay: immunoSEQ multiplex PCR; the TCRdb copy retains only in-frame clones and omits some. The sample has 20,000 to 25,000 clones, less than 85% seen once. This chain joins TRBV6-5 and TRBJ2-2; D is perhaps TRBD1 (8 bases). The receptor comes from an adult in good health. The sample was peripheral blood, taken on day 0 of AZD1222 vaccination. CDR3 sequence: CASTTQGGVTGELFF. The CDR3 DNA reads TGTGCCAGCACTACACAGGGGGGGGTCACCGGGGAGCTGTTTTTT.